Sequencing of this T cell receptor (beta chain) was carried out in a study of vaccination effects on CD4 cells after COVID-19. The wider study: Samples were taken post-vaccine, and their median timing was 72 days after the second dose. Notes on the study in general: Late post-vaccination, clones induced by infection and those induced by vaccine underwent marked clonal contraction.

Clones were sequenced by immunoSEQ multiplex PCR, and TCRdb holds only the in-frame ones, with some missing. The sample lists around 12,000 clones; 73% were seen once. ViraFEST assay sequencing came after antigen-specific CD4+ T cells were expanded with viral peptide pools. The authors isolated CD4+ T cells after around nine days of culture. Their SARS-CoV-2 infection, verified by PCR, occurred between March and December 2020. Two-dose BNT162b2 or mRNA-1273 vaccination was given to participants. In regard to this clone: As yet, its antigen is unknown.

CDR3 size: 16 residues. In germline, CDR1 is MNHEY, CDR2 SVGAGI. Between the trimmed V and J ends, which lost 1 base and 0 bases, there was a span of 11 bases. This specimen was CD4+ T cells from PBMCs cultured with HCoV-NL63 spike peptides, taken after COVID-19 vaccination. The origin of this receptor is a human donor who had a prior SARS-CoV-2 infection. The chain recombines TRBV6-5 with TRBJ2-3; tentative D call: TRBD2 (5 bases). The DNA for the CDR3 is TGTGCCAGCAGTTACTTTCTAGCCCACAGCACAGATACGCAGTATTTT. It is translated as CASSYFLAHSTDTQYF.